This entry lists 24 T cell receptor beta chains sequenced from one sample in a study of OX40 agonist ivuxolimab in advanced cancers. TCRdb keeps only in-frame clones here, not all; method: immunoSEQ multiplex PCR. The profile shows some 35,000 clones, roughly 80% of them singletons. This specimen was CD4+ or CD8+ T cells sorted from blood, taken in a trial of the OX40 agonist ivuxolimab. These receptors all stem from an adult with an advanced solid tumor such as melanoma, head and neck, liver or kidney cancer.

The chain carries TRBV19 and TRBJ2-3; TRBD1 matches at 9 bases. The CDR3 has 16 residues. The germline CDR1 and CDR2 sequences are LNHDA and SQIVND (reference sequence). Germline trimming cut 3 bases from V and 3 bases from J; bases unmatched to any gene: 7. CDR3 in amino acids: CASSIMDRGRTDTQYF. The DNA of the CDR3 is TGTGCCAGTAGTATTATGGACAGGGGAAGGACAGATACGCAGTATTTT.

The rearrangement joins TRBV11-1 to TRBJ2-7, with TRBD2 identical over 10 bases. Germline lookup yields CDR1 SGHAT and CDR2 FQDESV (reference sequence). J gave up 4 bases and V 3 bases, and 3 bases lay outside the gene matches. There are 14 residues in the CDR3. The CDR3 bases are TGTGCCAGCAGCTTTGGACTAGCGGCTTACGAGCAGTACTTC. Protein: CASSFGLAAYEQYF.

DNA for the CDR3: TGCAGCGTTGAAAGTGGGACAGCGTATGGCTACACCTTC. It encodes CSVESGTAYGYTF. The rearrangement uses TRBV29-1 and TRBJ1-2; 7 nucleotides match TRBD1. V gave up 2 bases and J gave up 5 bases; unmatched junction bases: 5. This CDR3 contains 13 residues. Germline V gene sequence: CDR1 SQVTM, CDR2 ANQGSEA.

The rearrangement joins TRBV5-4 to TRBJ2-3, with 8 nucleotides matching TRBD2. This CDR3 region has 19 residues. The J segment lost 0 bases and the V segment lost 4 bases, leaving 16 bases of the junction unmatched. Germline assignment: CDR1 SGHNT and CDR2 YYREEE (reference sequence). The CDR3, as DNA: TGTGCCAGCAGCCCGCCGGGCCACCCGGGGGGGGATAGCACAGATACGCAGTATTTT. Translating gives CASSPPGHPGGDSTDTQYF.

This chain links TRBV28 with TRBJ2-7, with TRBD1 matching over 7 bases. The CDR3 has 13 amino acids. Trimming took 5 bases from V and 9 from J; bases not matched to a gene: 10. Per the germline V gene, CDR1 is MDHEN and CDR2 is SYDVKM. DNA for the CDR3: TGTGCCAGCAGTGTGACAGGGACACAGGGGCAGTACTTC. Translating gives CASSVTGTQGQYF.

The V call is TRBV6-4, the J call TRBJ2-1; TRBD2 is a possible D gene (5 bases). Per germline, CDR1 MRHNA and CDR2 SNTAGT. The CDR3 is made up of 13 amino acids. The V gene lost 0 bases and the J gene lost 10 bases, with 10 bases spanning the gap. Written as DNA, the CDR3 is TGTGCCAGCAGTGACTCGGAGGTTTCGGAGCAGTTCTTC. Protein sequence: CASSDSEVSEQFF.

In this sample, this clone turned up once. This chain links TRBV10-3 with TRBJ2-7; the match to TRBD1 covers 7 bases. CDR3 length: 14 amino acids. Trimming removed 7 bases from V and 0 bases from J; junction bases left unmatched: 6. CDR1 and CDR2 (germline): ENHRY, SYGVKD. The CDR3 region has the DNA TGTGCCATCACCCGGACAGGTAGCTCCTACGAGCAGTACTTC. Its protein product is CAITRTGSSYEQYF.

The chain combines TRBV2 with TRBJ1-5; D may be TRBD1 (6 bases). Germline assignment: CDR1 SNHLY and CDR2 FYNNEI. Trimming took 1 base from V and 2 from J, leaving 12 bases between them. The CDR3 is made up of 16 amino acids. The CDR3 region has the DNA TGTGCCAGCAGTGAAGACCAGGGGTTGGGCAATCAGCCCCAGCATTTT. This codes for CASSEDQGLGNQPQHF.

The chain joins TRBV7-3 to TRBJ2-1; perhaps TRBD2 as D (7 bases). In germline, CDR1 is SGHTA, CDR2 FQGTGA. V shed 7 bases and J shed 6 bases, with 16 bases lying between them. This CDR3 is 14 amino acids long. CDR3 nucleotide sequence: TGTGCCAGCACCCTAGGGGGGGTCGGCAATGAGCAGTTCTTC. Protein sequence: CASTLGGVGNEQFF. The complete variable domain, with remaining parts taken from reference TRBV7-3 and TRBJ2-1, reads GAGVSQTPSNKVTEKGKYVELRCDPISGHTALYWYRQSLGQGPEFLIYFQGTGAADDSGLPNDRFFAVRPEGSVSTLKIQRTERGDSAVYLCASTLGGVGNEQFFGPGTRLTVL.

The chain carries TRBV28 and TRBJ1-2; a possible D gene is TRBD1 (6 bases). This CDR3 has 14 amino acids. Trimming took 5 bases from V and 4 from J, leaving 14 bases between them. From germline, CDR1 is MDHEN and CDR2 SYDVKM. As DNA, the CDR3 is TGTGCCAGCAGTCCTACAGGGTTGGGCTATGGCTACACCTTC. It translates to CASSPTGLGYGYTF.

The DNA for the CDR3 is TGTGCCAGCTCGAAGGGAAACACCGGGGAGCTGTTTTTT. Protein: CASSKGNTGELFF. J is TRBJ2-2 and V is TRBV6-1; no definite D call. Germline lookup yields CDR1 MNHNS and CDR2 SASEGT. Trimming removed 8 bases from V and 2 bases from J, with 9 bases in between. The length of the CDR3 is 13 residues.

This clone is labeled medium-sized. This chain uses TRBV27 with TRBJ2-5; D not resolved. V dropped 0 bases and J dropped 2 bases, with 10 bases sitting between them. Per the germline V gene, CDR1 is MNHEY and CDR2 is SMNVEV (reference sequence). This CDR3 is 15 amino acids long. CDR3 amino acids: CASSLSWADQETQYF. CDR3 DNA: TGTGCCAGCAGTTTATCGTGGGCAGATCAAGAGACCCAGTACTTC.

The chain employs TRBV2 and TRBJ2-2; 11 positions agree with TRBD2. The V gene's germline CDR1 is SNHLY and CDR2 FYNNEI. Trimming removed 7 bases from V and 9 bases from J; junction bases left unmatched: 4. The CDR3 runs to 13 residues. The CDR3 here is CASTRLAGWELFF. In nucleotides, the CDR3 is TGTGCCAGCACCCGACTAGCGGGATGGGAGCTGTTTTTT. The variable domain in full, completed from reference TRBV2 and TRBJ2-2, reads EPEVTQTPSHQVTQMGQEVILRCVPISNHLYFYWYRQILGQKVEFLVSFYNNEISEKSEIFDDQFSVERPDGSNFTLKIRSTKLEDSAMYFCASTRLAGWELFFGEGSRLTVL.

The chain recombines TRBV27 with TRBJ1-1, with D maybe TRBD1 (6 bases). This CDR3 contains 12 residues. With 7 bases removed from V and 1 base from J, the gap between germline ends came to 7 bases. Germline-derived CDR1 and CDR2 are MNHEY and SMNVEV (reference sequence). CDR3 DNA sequence: TGTGCCAGCATAGGGGGGAACACTGAAGCTTTCTTT. Residues: CASIGGNTEAFF.

The chain employs TRBV27 and TRBJ1-4, with 8 bases that match TRBD1. The V and J ends lost 9 bases and 0 bases, in that order; junction bases with no gene match: 12. This CDR3 comprises 17 residues. In germline, CDR1 is MNHEY, CDR2 SMNVEV (reference sequence). CDR3 DNA sequence: TGTGCCAGTCGGGTAGGACAGGGATCTGCAACTAATGAAAAACTGTTTTTT. Its protein product is CASRVGQGSATNEKLFF. Supplemented by reference TRBV27 and TRBJ1-4, the full variable domain reads EAQVTQNPRYLITVTGKKLTVTCSQNMNHEYMSWYRQDPGLGLRQIYYSMNVEVTDKGDVPEGYKVSRKEKRNFPLILESPSPNQTSLYFCASRVGQGSATNEKLFFGSGTQLSVL.

The rearrangement uses TRBV27 and TRBJ1-1; the D gene is possibly TRBD1 (6 bases). Trimming removed 2 bases from V and 5 bases from J, with 12 bases in between. The CDR3 loop spans 14 amino acids. Germline V gene sequence: CDR1 MNHEY, CDR2 SMNVEV (reference sequence). The CDR3, as DNA: TGTGCCAGCAGTTTAAATGGGGGGCGTACTGAAGCTTTCTTT. Protein sequence: CASSLNGGRTEAFF.

This chain connects TRBV6-5 to TRBJ1-2; D possibly corresponds to TRBD1 (5 bases). The CDR3 is 14 residues long. V shed 2 bases and J shed 2 bases, with 9 bases lying between them. CDR1 is MNHEY and CDR2 is SVGAGI in the germline V gene. The CDR3 spells CASSYRGPNYGYTF. CDR3 nucleotides: TGTGCCAGCAGTTACAGGGGACCCAACTATGGCTACACCTTC.

This clone was seen a handful of times. This chain uses TRBV7-8 with TRBJ2-3, with D possibly called TRBD1 or TRBD2 (5 bases each). Trimming pared 4 bases from V and 13 bases from J, leaving 12 bases between. Germline CDR1 reads SGHVS; CDR2 reads FQNEAQ. CDR3 length: 11 amino acids. CDR3 protein: CASSSRDLKYF. The DNA of the CDR3 is TGTGCCAGCAGCTCCCGGGACCTGAAGTATTTT.

The genes are TRBV19 and TRBJ2-5, with unresolved D. With the DNA end fitting TRBJ2-7 better, the J assignment may be wrong. Germline CDR1 is LNHDA and CDR2 is SQIVND (reference sequence). The length of the CDR3 is 13 residues. CDR3 in amino acids: CASSTTAWGEQYF. The CDR3 DNA reads TGTGCCAGTAGTACCACTGCGTGGGGCGAGCAGTACTTC.

V gene TRBV7-9 combines with J gene TRBJ2-2; D is perhaps TRBD1 (6 bases). Germline V lookup: CDR1 SEHNR, CDR2 FQNEAQ (reference sequence). The ends were cut back, 7 bases at V and 2 bases at J, with 11 bases in the middle. The CDR3 runs to 14 residues. Here the CDR3 reads CASTIGGNTGELFF. For the CDR3, the DNA is TGTGCCAGCACCATAGGGGGAAACACCGGGGAGCTGTTTTTT.

The genes are TRBV27 and TRBJ2-7; no firm D call. V dropped 2 bases and J dropped 4 bases, with 9 bases sitting between them. This CDR3 has 13 residues. Germline CDR1 is MNHEY and CDR2 is SMNVEV (reference sequence). DNA for the CDR3: TGTGCCAGCAGTTTAACTCCGGAGTACGAGCAGTACTTC. Encoded protein: CASSLTPEYEQYF.

This clone was seen a few times. V is TRBV7-9 and J is TRBJ2-3; possible D gene TRBD2, 5 bases. The germline CDR1 and CDR2 sequences are SEHNR and FQNEAQ (reference sequence). This CDR3 contains 16 residues. Trimming pared 5 bases from V and 1 base from J, leaving 16 bases between. CDR3 loop: CASSQDQGSGTDTQYF. CDR3 nucleotides: TGTGCCAGCAGCCAAGATCAAGGTAGCGGCACAGATACGCAGTATTTT.

The chain links TRBV9 to TRBJ2-5; 9 nucleotides line up with TRBD1. J lost 3 bases, V lost 4 bases, and 10 bases had no gene match. CDR3 size: 16 residues. CDR1 is SGDLS and CDR2 is YYNGEE in the germline V gene. This CDR3 is CASSMPGTGREETQYF. The CDR3 DNA is TGTGCCAGCAGCATGCCGGGGACAGGGAGGGAAGAGACCCAGTACTTC.

This rearrangement joins TRBV5-4 to TRBJ2-1; maybe TRBD2 (5 bases). Germline loops: CDR1 SGHNT, CDR2 YYREEE (reference sequence). This CDR3 is 16 amino acids long. The V end lost 2 bases, the J end lost 5 bases, and 17 bases lay between the germline ends. The CDR3 spells CASSLPRKGLHNEQFF. CDR3 nucleotides: TGTGCCAGCAGCTTACCTCGGAAAGGACTCCACAATGAGCAGTTCTTC.